This TCR beta chain was sequenced during a study of T cells in Graves' hyperthyroidism and ophthalmopathy. Using RNA transcripts as the source, TCR beta CDR3 regions were amplified. HTBI primers were used for first-round RT-PCR of the TCR CDR3. One entry per CDR3 protein, called by TCRdb with MiXCR from the multiplex PCR reads. The data contain hundreds of thousands of distinct CDR3 sequences, 13% of them singletons. This clonotype has a count of ten or more. Germline CDR1 is SGHTA and CDR2 is FQGNSA. Trimming took 4 bases from V and 0 from J, leaving 9 bases between them. The CDR3 has 15 residues. The TCR comes from a young woman with Graves' hyperthyroidism. Sample: blood. The chain links TRBV7-2 to TRBJ1-4, with D tentatively TRBD1 (6 bases). Here the CDR3 reads CASSSQGSTNEKLFF. The CDR3 DNA follows: TGTGCCAGCAGCTCCCAGGGGTCAACTAATGAAAAACTGTTTTTT.